Listed below are T cell receptor beta chains from one sample, sequenced in a study of cytomegalovirus exposure and HLA in healthy donors. Here immunoSEQ multiplex PCR was the method, and the copy in TCRdb shows in-frame clones only, minus some. The sample records about 190,000 clones, about 85% being singletons. The material sequenced was PBMCs. The receptors shown here come from a boy between 2 and 10 years old in good health and CMV-seronegative. The CDR3 runs from the conserved cysteine through the conserved F or W. The D gene is left open where the match is weak.

>TRBD2|TRBV4-1|16|TRBJ2-1
TGCGCCAGCAGCCTAACCGCTCAGCGGGACTTGTATGAGCAGTTCTTC
CASSLTAQRDLYEQFF
>NA|TRBV7-9|15|TRBJ2-5
TGTGCCAGCAGCCTAATCAGGGGGGAGGCGAAGACCCAGTACTTC
CASSLIRGEAKTQYF
>TRBD1|TRBV28|17|TRBJ1-2
TGTGCCAGCAGTCGAGGGCCCAGGGGGCGCAGATTGGATGGCGACACCTTC
CASSRGPRGRRLDGDTF
>TRBD2|TRBV7-3|17|TRBJ2-1
TGTGCCAGCAGCTTATCTTTCCAGCGGGGTATTTACAATGAGCAGTTCTTC
CASSLSFQRGIYNEQFF
>TRBD2|TRBV7-9|14|TRBJ2-3
TGTGCCAGCAGCTTTAGCGGGAGTCTGGATACGCAGTATTTT
CASSFSGSLDTQYF
>TRBD1|TRBV30|14|TRBJ1-6
TGTGCCTGGAGTGTAGGTGACAGGGGGCCACCCCTCCACTTT
CAWSVGDRGPPLHF
>TRBD1|TRBV28|16|TRBJ1-3
TGTGCCAGCAGTTCCCTCCCGACAGGGGCTGGAAACACCATATATTTT
CASSSLPTGAGNTIYF
>TRBD1|TRBV15|16|TRBJ2-7
TGTGCCACCAGCAGAGCGAGGGGGCAGGGGGTAAACGAGCAGTACTTC
CATSRARGQGVNEQYF
>NA|TRBV5-3|17|TRBJ2-4
TGTGCCAGAAGCTTGGCCGAGGGGGTCTGGGCCAAAAACATTCAGTACTTC
CARSLAEGVWAKNIQYF
>NA|TRBV28|15|TRBJ2-3
TGTGCCAGCTCTTTGAGGGAGGGACACACAGATACGCAGTATTTT
CASSLREGHTDTQYF